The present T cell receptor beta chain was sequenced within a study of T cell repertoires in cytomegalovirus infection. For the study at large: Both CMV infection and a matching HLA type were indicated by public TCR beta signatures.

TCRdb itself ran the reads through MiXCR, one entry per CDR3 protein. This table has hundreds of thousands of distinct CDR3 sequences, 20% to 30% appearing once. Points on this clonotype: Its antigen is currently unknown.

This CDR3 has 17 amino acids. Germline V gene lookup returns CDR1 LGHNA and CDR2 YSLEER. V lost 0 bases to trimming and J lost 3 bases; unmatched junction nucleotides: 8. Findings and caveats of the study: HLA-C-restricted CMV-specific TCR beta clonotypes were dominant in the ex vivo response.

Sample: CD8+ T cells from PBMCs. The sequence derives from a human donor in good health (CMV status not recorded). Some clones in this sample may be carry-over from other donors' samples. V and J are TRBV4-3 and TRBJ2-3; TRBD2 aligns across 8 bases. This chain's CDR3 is CASSQDWELAATDTQYF. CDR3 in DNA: TGCGCCAGCAGCCAAGATTGGGAACTAGCGGCGACAGATACGCAGTATTTT.